Detailed here is one T cell receptor (beta chain). What it binds is not known. Because this beta chain is a stray read in a library intended to capture alpha chains, its abundance should not be given much weight. Constant-region reverse primers amplified full-length variable regions, followed by semi-nested Nested Universal Primer A PCR. Each CDR3 protein is one row after TCRdb ran MiXCR on the 5' RACE reads. The sample lists over a hundred distinct CDR3 sequences, approximately 94% occurring once. V gave up 5 bases and J gave up 5 bases; unmatched junction bases: 10. Germline CDR1 and CDR2: SGHTA and FQGNSA. The CDR3 sequence is 15 residues long. Tregs were sorted as CD4+CD25+CD127-/low cells. Study observations and caveats: Tumor memory CD4+ T cell TCR gene usage clustered with blood and lymph node memory CD4+ cells and lymph node naive CD4+ cells. Tumor Treg TCRs overlapped most with tumor naive CD4+ cells. The larger cohort examined one V-J beta rearrangement, not whole repertoires.

The specimen was Tregs sorted from a lymph node. The chain links TRBV7-2 to TRBJ2-5, with 8 nucleotides matching TRBD2. This receptor was obtained from a female donor with breast cancer. DNA for the CDR3: TGTGCCAGCAGCATACGAGCGGGAGCGCGGGAGACCCAGTACTTC. Protein sequence: CASSIRAGARETQYF.